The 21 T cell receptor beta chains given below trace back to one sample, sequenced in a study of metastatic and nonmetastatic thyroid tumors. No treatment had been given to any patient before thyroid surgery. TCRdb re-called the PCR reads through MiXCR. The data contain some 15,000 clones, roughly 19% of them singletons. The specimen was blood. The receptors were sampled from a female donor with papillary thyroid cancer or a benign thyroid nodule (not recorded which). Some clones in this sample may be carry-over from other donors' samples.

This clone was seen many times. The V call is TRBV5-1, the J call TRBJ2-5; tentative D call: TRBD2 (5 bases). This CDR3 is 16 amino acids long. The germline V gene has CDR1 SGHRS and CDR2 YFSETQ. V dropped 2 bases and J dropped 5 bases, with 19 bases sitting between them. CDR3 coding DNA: TGCGCCAGCAGCTTATATCCTTTAAGGGAGTGGGAGACCCAGTACTTC. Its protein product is CASSLYPLREWETQYF.

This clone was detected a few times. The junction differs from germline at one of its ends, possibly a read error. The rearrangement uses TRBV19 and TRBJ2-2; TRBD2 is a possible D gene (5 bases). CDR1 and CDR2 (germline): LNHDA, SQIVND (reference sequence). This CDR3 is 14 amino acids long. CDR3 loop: CASSISANTGELFF. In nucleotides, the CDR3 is TGTGCCAGTAGTATTAGCGCGAACACCGGGGAACTGTTTTTT.

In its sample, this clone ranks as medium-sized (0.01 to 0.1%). The CDR3: CASRHGVARKTEAFF. The CDR3 nucleotides are TGTGCCAGCAGACATGGAGTTGCGCGAAAGACTGAAGCTTTCTTT. This chain connects TRBV6-1 to TRBJ1-1; no reliable D call. In germline, CDR1 is MNHNS, CDR2 SASEGT. CDR3 length: 15 residues. The ends were cut back, 6 bases at V and 5 bases at J, with 19 bases in the middle.

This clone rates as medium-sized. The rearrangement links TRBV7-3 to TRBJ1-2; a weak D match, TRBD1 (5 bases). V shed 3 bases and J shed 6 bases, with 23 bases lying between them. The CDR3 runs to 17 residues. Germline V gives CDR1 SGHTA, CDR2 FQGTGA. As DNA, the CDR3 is TGTGCCAGCAGCTTTAAAACGGTCAGGAATCCCAGGGATGGCTACACCTTC. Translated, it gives CASSFKTVRNPRDGYTF.

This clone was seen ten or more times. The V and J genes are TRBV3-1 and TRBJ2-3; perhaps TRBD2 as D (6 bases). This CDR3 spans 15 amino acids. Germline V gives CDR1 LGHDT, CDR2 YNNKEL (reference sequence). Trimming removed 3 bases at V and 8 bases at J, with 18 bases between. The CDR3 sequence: CASSQRGLAGLTQYF. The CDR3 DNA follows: TGTGCCAGCAGCCAGCGGGGTTTGGCGGGACTTACGCAGTATTTT.

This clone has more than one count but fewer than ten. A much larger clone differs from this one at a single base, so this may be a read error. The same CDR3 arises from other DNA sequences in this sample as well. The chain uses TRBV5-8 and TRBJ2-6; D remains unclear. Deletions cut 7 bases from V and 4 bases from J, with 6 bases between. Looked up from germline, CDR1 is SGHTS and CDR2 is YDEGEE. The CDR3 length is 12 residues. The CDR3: CASGSGANVLTF. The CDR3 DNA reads TGTGCCAGCGGATCCGGGGCCAACGTCCTGACTTTC.

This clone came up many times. Here the CDR3 reads CASSVALDRDSPLHF. CDR3 DNA sequence: TGTGCCAGCAGCGTAGCCCTGGACAGGGACTCACCCCTCCACTTT. The V gene is TRBV9, the J gene TRBJ1-6; 8 bases match TRBD1. The germline V gene encodes CDR1 SGDLS and CDR2 YYNGEE. The ends lost 0 bases at V and 10 bases at J; junction bases unmatched: 6. This CDR3 has 15 amino acids.

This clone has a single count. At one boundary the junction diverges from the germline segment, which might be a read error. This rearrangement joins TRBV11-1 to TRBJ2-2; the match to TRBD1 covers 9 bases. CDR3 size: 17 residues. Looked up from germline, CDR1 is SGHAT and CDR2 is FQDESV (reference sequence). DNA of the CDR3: TGTGCTAGCAGCCCGTCGACAGGGGGTTCCGTCACCGGGGAGCTGTTTTTT. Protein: CASSPSTGGSVTGELFF.

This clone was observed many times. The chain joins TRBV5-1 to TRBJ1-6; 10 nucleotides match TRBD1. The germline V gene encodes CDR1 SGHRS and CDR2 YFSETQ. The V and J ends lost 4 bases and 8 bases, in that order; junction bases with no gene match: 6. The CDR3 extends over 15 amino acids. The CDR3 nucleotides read TGCGCCAGCAGCCAACGGACAGGGGGTGATTCACCCCTCCACTTT. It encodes CASSQRTGGDSPLHF.

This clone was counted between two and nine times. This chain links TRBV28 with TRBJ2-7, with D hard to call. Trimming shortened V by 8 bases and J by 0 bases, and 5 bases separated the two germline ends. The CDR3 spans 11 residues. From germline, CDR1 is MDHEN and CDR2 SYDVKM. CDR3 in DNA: TGTGCCAGCGGGCGCTCCTACGAGCAGTACTTC. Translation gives CASGRSYEQYF.

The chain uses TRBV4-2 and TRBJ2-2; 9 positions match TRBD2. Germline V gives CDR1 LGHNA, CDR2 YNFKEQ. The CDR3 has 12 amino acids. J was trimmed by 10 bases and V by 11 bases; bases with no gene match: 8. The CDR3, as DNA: TGTGCCGCGGGGGGGGGAAGTGAGGAGCTGTTTTTT. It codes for CAAGGGSEELFF.

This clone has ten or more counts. For the CDR3, the DNA is TGTGCCAGCAGCCAACGGGACAGGGGAGGCTACACCTTC. The encoded protein is CASSQRDRGGYTF. The chain is built from TRBV14 and TRBJ1-2; 10 bases match TRBD1. V lost 2 bases to trimming and J lost 8 bases; unmatched junction nucleotides: 2. The CDR3 totals 13 residues. Germline V gene lookup returns CDR1 SGHDN and CDR2 FVKESK.

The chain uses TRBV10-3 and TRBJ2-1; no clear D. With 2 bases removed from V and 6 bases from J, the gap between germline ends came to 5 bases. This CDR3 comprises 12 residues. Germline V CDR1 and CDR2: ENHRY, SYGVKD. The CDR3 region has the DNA TGTGCCATCAGTGAGCGGGCCAATGAGCAGTTCTTC. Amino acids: CAISERANEQFF.

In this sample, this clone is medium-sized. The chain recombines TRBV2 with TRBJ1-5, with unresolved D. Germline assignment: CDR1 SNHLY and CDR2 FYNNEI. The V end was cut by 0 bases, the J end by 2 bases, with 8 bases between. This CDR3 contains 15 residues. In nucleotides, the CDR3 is TGTGCCAGCAGTGAAGCAGGGTGGGGCAATCAGCCCCAGCATTTT. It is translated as CASSEAGWGNQPQHF.

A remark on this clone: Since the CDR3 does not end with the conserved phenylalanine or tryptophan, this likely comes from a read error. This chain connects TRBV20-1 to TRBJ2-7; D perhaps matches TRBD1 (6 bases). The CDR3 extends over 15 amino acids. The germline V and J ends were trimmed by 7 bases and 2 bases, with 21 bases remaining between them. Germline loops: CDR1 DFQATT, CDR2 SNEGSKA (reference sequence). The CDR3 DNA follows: TGCAGTGTCTCGTACCTTCGGGACAAGACCTACGAGCAGTACCTC. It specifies CSVSYLRDKTYEQYL.

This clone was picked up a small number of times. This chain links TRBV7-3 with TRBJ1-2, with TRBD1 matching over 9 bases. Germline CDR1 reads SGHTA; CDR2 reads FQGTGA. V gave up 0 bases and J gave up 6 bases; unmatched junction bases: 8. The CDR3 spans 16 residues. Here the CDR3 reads CASSLTPGTGLDGYTF. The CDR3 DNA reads TGTGCCAGCAGCTTAACCCCCGGGACAGGGCTTGATGGCTACACCTTC.

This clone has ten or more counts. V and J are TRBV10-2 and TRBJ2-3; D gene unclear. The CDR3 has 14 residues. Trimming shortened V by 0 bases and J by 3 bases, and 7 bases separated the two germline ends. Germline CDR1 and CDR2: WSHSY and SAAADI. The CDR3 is CASSESDGTDTQYF. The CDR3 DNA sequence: TGCGCCAGCAGTGAGTCTGATGGAACAGATACGCAGTATTTT.

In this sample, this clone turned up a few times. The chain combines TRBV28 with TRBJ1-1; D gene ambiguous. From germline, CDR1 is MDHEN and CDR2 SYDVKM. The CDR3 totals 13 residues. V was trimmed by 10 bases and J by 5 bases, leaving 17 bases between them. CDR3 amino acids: CAINFPGWTEAFF. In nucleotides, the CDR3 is TGTGCCATCAACTTTCCTGGGTGGACTGAAGCTTTCTTT.

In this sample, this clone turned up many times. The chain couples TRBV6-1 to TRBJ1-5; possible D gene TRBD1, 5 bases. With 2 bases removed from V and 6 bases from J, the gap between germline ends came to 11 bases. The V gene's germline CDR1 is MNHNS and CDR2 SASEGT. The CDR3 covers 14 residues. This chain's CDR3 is CASSEQVGGQPQHF. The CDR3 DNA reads TGTGCCAGCAGTGAACAGGTCGGGGGTCAGCCCCAGCATTTT.

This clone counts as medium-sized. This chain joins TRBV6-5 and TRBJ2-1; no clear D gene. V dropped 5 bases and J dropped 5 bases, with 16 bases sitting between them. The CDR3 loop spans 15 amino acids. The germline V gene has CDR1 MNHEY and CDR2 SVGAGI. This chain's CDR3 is CASSTRITDDNEQFF. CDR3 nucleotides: TGTGCCAGCAGTACTCGGATTACGGATGACAATGAGCAGTTCTTC.

CDR3 nucleotides: TGCAGTGCTCTCCGGGACTACTCCTACGAGCAGTACTTC. Its translation: CSALRDYSYEQYF. The chain carries TRBV20-1 and TRBJ2-7; 7 bases align to TRBD2. Germline CDR1 DFQATT, CDR2 SNEGSKA (reference sequence). The CDR3 runs to 13 residues. The trim removed 5 bases at V and 0 bases at J, leaving 4 bases unmatched.